What follows are 3 T cell receptor beta chains derived from one specimen sequenced in a study of tumor-infiltrating lymphocytes in primary liver carcinoma. It was unsorted whole blood that yielded blood RNA, and germline DNA was also extracted. Starting from 400 to 500 ng of total RNA, TCR beta cDNA was produced with a primer in the constant region. It was through three nested multiplex PCR rounds of slightly modified ARM-PCR that TCR beta libraries arose. Running around 9 cycles apiece, the first two PCR rounds relied on TRBV1-TRBV30 forward primers together with a C-beta reverse primer. Via MiXCR, TCRdb re-called the multiplex PCR reads, giving one row per CDR3 protein. Of 300,000 to 350,000 distinct CDR3 sequences listed, about 65% are singletons. Material for sequencing was peripheral blood. The receptor set was obtained from a man aged 40-49 years with primary liver carcinoma and hepatitis B virus infection.

This clonotype was counted a single time. The junction departs from germline at one end; a sequencing error may be responsible. J is TRBJ1-5 and V is TRBV6-5, with 7 bases aligning to TRBD1. Looked up from germline, CDR1 is MNHEY and CDR2 is SVGAGI. This CDR3 region has 15 residues. This CDR3 reads CASRPNRGSNQTQHF. The CDR3 region has the DNA TGTGCCAGCAGGCCCAACAGGGGAAGCAATCAGACCCAGCATTTT.

This clonotype was seen more than once but under ten times. The CDR3 bases are TGTGCCTGGGGTCGTCGGGATGGAAACACTGAAGCTTTCTTT. Its translation is CAWGRRDGNTEAFF. V gene TRBV30 combines with J gene TRBJ1-1; D not certain. The CDR3 runs to 14 residues. CDR1 and CDR2 (germline): GTSNPN, SVGIG (reference sequence). Trimming took off 5 bases at V and 2 bases at J, with 15 bases between the two ends.

This chain links TRBV5-1 with TRBJ2-5, with D possibly matching TRBD1 (5 bases). This CDR3 region has 14 residues. The V end lost 4 bases, the J end lost 5 bases, and 15 bases lay between the germline ends. The germline V gene encodes CDR1 SGHRS and CDR2 YFSETQ. The CDR3 reads CASSPVWGAETQYF. For the CDR3, the DNA is TGCGCCAGCAGCCCTGTATGGGGCGCGGAGACCCAGTACTTC.